This T cell receptor (beta chain) was sequenced in a study of Ad26.COV2.S vaccination and SARS-CoV-2 variants. Study in general: In the study, Ad26.COV2.S was injected intramuscularly once, or twice 56 days apart.

Turning to this clone: Its antigen is currently unknown.

General study results and limits: Placebo and vaccine recipients had non-spike TCR breadth that was similar.

Treatment defined: around 19 received Ad26.COV2.S at low or high dose, single or two shots; several received placebo; per-sample allocation not given. Sample collection was performed on day 63 after the first vaccine or placebo injection. Donation was by an adult aged 18-55 years who was in Boston. In the vaccine, an Ad26 vector expressed the SARS-CoV-2 spike of the Wuhan strain. Some clones are missing from TCRdb's copy, which holds only in-frame ones; the method was immunoSEQ multiplex PCR. The table includes roughly 450,000 clones, 90% detected once. Germline CDR1 is MNHEY and CDR2 is SVGEGT. This CDR3 has 14 amino acids. V lost 5 bases, J lost 3 bases, and 13 bases lay in between.

The sample was peripheral blood, taken in a trial of Ad26.COV2.S vaccine versus placebo. The receptor comes from a person between 18 and 65 years old who received the Ad26.COV2.S COVID-19 vaccine or a placebo. The rearrangement joins TRBV6-2 or TRBV6-3 to TRBJ1-1, with unresolved D. For the CDR3, the DNA is TGTGCCAGCAGTAGAAGAGGATGGGACACTGAAGCTTTCTTT. As protein: CASSRRGWDTEAFF.